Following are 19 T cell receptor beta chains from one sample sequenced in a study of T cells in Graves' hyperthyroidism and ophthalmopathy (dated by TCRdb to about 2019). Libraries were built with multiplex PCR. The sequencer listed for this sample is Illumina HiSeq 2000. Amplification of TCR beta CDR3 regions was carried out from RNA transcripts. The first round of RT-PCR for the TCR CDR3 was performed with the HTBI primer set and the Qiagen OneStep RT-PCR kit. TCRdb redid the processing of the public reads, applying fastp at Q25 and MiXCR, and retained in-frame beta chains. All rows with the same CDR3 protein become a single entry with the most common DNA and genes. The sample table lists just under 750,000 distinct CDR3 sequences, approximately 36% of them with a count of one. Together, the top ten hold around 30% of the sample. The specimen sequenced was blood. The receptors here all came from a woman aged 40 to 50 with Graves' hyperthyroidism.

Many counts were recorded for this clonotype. The CDR3 coding sequence is TGTGCCAGTAGTCGACTAGCGGGACGCTACGAGCAGTACTTC. Amino acid sequence: CASSRLAGRYEQYF. The rearrangement joins TRBV19 to TRBJ2-7, with 11 positions matching TRBD2. Per the germline V gene, CDR1 is LNHDA and CDR2 is SQIVND (reference sequence). This CDR3 spans 14 amino acids. Unmatched junction bases numbered 3, after V lost 5 bases and J lost 3 bases.

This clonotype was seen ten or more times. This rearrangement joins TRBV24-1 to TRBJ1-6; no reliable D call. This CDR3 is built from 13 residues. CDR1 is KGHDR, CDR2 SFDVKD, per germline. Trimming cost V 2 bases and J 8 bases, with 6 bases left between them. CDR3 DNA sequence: TGTGCCACCAGTGATTCTGGGGATTCACCCCTCCACTTT. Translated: CATSDSGDSPLHF.

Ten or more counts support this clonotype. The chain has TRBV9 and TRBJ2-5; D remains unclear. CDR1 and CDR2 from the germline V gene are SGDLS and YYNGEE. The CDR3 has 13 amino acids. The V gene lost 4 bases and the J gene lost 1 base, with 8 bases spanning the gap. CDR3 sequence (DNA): TGTGCCAGCAGCCCCAGTGGCCAAGAGACCCAGTACTTC. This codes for CASSPSGQETQYF.

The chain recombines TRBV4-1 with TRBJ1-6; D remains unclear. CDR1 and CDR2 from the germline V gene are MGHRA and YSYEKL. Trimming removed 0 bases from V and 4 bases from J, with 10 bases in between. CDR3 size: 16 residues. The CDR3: CASSQDSRQYNSPLHF. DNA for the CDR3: TGCGCCAGCAGCCAAGACAGCCGGCAGTATAATTCACCCCTCCACTTT.

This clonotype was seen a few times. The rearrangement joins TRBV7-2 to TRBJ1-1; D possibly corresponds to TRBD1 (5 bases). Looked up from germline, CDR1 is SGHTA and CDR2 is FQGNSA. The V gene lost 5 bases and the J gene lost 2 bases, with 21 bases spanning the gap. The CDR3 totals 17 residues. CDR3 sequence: CASSHRQIDVRNTEAFF. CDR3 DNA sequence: TGTGCCAGCAGCCACCGACAGATCGATGTTAGAAACACTGAAGCTTTCTTT.

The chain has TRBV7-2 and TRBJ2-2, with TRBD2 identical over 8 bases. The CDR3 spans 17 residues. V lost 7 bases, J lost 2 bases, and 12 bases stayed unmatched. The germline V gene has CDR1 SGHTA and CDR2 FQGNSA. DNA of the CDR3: TGTGCCAGCACCAGAAAAGTGACTAGCGTTAACACCGGGGAGCTGTTTTTT. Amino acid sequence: CASTRKVTSVNTGELFF. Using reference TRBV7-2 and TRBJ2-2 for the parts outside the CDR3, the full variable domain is GAGVSQSPSNKVTEKGKDVELRCDPISGHTALYWYRQSLGQGLEFLIYFQGNSAPDKSGLPSDRFSAERTGGSVSTLTIQRTQQEDSAVYLCASTRKVTSVNTGELFFGEGSRLTVL.

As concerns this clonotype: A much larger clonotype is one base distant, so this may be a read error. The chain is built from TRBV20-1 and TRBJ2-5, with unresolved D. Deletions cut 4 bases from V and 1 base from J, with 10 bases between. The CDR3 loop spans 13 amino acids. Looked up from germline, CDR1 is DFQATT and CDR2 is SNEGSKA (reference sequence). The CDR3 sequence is CSATAGFQETQYF. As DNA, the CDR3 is TGCAGTGCTACGGCTGGGTTCCAAGAGACCCAGTACTTC.

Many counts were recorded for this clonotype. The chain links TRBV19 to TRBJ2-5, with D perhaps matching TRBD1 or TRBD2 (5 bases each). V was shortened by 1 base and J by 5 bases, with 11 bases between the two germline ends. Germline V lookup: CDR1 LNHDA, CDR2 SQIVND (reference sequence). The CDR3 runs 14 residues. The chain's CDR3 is CASSIGGTQETQYF. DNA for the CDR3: TGTGCCAGTAGTATAGGGGGGACCCAGGAGACCCAGTACTTC.

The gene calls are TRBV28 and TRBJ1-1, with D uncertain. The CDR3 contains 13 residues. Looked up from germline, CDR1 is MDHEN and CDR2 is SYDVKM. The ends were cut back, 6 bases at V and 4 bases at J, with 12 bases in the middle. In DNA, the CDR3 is TGTGCCAGCAGAAATTCCGTAGGCACTGAAGCTTTCTTT. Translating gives CASRNSVGTEAFF.

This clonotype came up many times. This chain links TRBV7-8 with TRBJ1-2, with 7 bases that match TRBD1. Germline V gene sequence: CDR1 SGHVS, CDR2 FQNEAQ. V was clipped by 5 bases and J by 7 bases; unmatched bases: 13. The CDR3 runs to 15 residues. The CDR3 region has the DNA TGTGCCAGCAGCGGCTTTAGTGCAGGGGGAGGTGGCTACACCTTC. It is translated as CASSGFSAGGGGYTF.

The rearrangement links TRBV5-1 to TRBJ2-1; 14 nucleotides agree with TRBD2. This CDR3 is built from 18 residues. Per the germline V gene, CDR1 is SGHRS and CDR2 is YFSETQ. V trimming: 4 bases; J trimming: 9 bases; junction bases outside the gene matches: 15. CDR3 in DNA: TGCGCCAGCAGCCCTAGCAGGACTAGCGGGAGGTCGGGGAGTGAGCAGTTCTTC. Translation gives CASSPSRTSGRSGSEQFF.

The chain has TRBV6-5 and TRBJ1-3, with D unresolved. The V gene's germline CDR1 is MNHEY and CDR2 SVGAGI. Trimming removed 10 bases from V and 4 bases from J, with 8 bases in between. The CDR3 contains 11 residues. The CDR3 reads CATQVGNTIYF. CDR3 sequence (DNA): TGTGCCACCCAGGTGGGAAACACCATATATTTT.

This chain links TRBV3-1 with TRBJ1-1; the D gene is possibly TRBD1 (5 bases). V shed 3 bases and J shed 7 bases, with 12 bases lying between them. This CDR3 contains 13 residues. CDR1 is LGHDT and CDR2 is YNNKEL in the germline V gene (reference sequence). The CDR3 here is CASSHLQADEAFF. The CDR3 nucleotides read TGTGCCAGCAGCCACCTACAGGCGGATGAAGCTTTCTTT.

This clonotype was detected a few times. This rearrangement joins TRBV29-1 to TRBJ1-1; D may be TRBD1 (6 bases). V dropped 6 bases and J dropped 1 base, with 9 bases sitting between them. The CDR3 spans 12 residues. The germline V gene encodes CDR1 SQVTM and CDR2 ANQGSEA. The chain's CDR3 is CSVMTGNTEAFF. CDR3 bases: TGCAGCGTGATGACAGGGAACACTGAAGCTTTCTTT.

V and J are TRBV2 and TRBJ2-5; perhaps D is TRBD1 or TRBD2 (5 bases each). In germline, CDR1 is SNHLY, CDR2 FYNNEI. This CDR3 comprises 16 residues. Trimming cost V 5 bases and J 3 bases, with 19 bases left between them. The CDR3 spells CASSLFAGGEEETQYF. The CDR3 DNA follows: TGTGCCAGCAGTTTATTCGCTGGGGGAGAGGAAGAGACCCAGTACTTC.

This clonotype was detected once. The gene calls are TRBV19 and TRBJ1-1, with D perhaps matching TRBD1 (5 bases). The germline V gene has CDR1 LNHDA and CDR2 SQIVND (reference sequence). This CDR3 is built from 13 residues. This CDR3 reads CARGAKGNTEAFF. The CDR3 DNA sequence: TGTGCTAGAGGGGCAAAAGGGAACACTGAAGCTTTCTTT.

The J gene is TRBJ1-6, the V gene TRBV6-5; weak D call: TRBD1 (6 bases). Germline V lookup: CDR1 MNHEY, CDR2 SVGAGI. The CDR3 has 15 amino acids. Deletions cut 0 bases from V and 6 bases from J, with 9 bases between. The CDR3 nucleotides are TGTGCCAGCAGTTACTCTGCAGGGGCTAATTCACCCCTCCACTTT. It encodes CASSYSAGANSPLHF.

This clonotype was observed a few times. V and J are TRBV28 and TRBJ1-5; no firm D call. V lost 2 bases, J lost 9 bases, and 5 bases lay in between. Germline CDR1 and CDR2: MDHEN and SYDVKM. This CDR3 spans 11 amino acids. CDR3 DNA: TGTGCCAGCAGTTTAGGGCGGCCCCAGCATTTT. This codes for CASSLGRPQHF.

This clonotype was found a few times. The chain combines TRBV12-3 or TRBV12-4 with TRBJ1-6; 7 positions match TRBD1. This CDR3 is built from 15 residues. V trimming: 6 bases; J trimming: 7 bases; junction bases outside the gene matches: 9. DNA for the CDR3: TGTGCCAGCAGCTTAACAGGGGTCCTGAATTCACCCCTCCACTTT. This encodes CASSLTGVLNSPLHF.